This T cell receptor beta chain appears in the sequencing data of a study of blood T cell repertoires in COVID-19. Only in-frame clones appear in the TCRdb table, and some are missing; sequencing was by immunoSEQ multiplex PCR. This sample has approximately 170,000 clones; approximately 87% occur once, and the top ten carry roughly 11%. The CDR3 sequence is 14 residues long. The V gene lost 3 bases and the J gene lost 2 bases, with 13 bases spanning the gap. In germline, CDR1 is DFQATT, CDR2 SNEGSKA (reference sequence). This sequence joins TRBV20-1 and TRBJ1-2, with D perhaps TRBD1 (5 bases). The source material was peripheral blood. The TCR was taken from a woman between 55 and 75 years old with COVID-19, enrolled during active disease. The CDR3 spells CSASKVRGNYGYTF. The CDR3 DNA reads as TGCAGTGCTAGTAAGGTCCGGGGGAACTATGGCTACACCTTC.